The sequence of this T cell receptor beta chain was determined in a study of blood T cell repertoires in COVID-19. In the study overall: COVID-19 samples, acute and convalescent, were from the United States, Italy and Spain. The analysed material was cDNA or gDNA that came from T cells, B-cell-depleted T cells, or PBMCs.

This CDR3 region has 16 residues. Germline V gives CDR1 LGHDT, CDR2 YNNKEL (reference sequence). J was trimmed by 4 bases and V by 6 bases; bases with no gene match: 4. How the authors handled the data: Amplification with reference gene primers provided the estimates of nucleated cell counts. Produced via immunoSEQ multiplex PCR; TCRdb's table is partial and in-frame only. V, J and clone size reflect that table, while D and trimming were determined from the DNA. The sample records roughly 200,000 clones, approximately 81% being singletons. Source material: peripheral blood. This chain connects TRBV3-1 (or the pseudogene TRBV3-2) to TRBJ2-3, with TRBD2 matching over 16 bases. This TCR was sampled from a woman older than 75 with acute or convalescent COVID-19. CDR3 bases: TGTGCCAGCAGTCGGGGACTAGCGGGGGGGTCAGATACGCAGTATTTT. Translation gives CASSRGLAGGSDTQYF.